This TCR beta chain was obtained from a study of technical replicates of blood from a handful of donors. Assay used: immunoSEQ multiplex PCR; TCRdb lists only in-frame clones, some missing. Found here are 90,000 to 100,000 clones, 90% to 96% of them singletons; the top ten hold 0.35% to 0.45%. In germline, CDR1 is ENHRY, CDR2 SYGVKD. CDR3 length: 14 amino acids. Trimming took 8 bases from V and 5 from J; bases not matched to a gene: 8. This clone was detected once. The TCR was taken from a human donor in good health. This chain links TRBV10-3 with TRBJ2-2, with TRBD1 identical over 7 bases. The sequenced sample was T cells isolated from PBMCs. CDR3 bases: TGTGCCATCTCTTACACAGGGGATACCGGGGAGCTGTTTTTT. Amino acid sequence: CAISYTGDTGELFF.